A selection of T cell receptor beta chains follows, all from one sample in a study of monozygotic twins with inflammatory bowel disease. Using the 5' RACE reads, TCRdb records one entry per CDR3 protein without DNA. The repertoire shows 200,000 to 250,000 distinct CDR3 sequences; the top ten hold less than 2%. The specimen was blood. These receptors were collected from a human donor with ulcerative colitis or Crohn's disease, or a healthy co-twin of an affected twin (not recorded which). CDR3s include the opening cysteine and the closing phenylalanine or tryptophan.

J gene: TRBJ2-1
V gene: TRBV5-1
CDR3 protein: CASKIRNEQFF

J gene: TRBJ2-7
V gene: TRBV29-1
CDR3 protein: CSVPGTGWNEQYF

J gene: TRBJ1-1
V gene: TRBV7-9
CDR3 protein: CASAVGGNTEAFF

J gene: TRBJ2-1
V gene: TRBV5-1
CDR3 protein: CASSLAGGQEFWNEQFF

J gene: TRBJ2-7
V gene: TRBV6-5
CDR3 protein: CASSYGAGYEQYF

J gene: TRBJ1-1
V gene: TRBV5-1
CDR3 protein: CASSLGFNLGAEAFF

J gene: TRBJ2-1
V gene: TRBV5-1
CDR3 protein: CASSSGQGYNEQFF

J gene: TRBJ2-1
V gene: TRBV20-1
CDR3 protein: CSASGRGEDNEQFF

J gene: TRBJ1-4
V gene: TRBV20-1
CDR3 protein: CSAPNRGHEKLFF

J gene: TRBJ2-3
V gene: TRBV5-1
CDR3 protein: CASSATRSTDTQYF

J gene: TRBJ1-6
V gene: TRBV5-8
CDR3 protein: CASSHAVGVSPLHF

J gene: TRBJ1-4
V gene: TRBV5-1
CDR3 protein: CASSFNPAGANEKLFF

J gene: TRBJ1-5
V gene: TRBV6-6
CDR3 protein: CASSYSQANQPQHF

J gene: TRBJ2-5
V gene: TRBV28
CDR3 protein: CASSFAGGHQETQYF

J gene: TRBJ2-3
V gene: TRBV29-1
CDR3 protein: CSVSKIQRGKLTDTQYF

J gene: TRBJ2-7
V gene: TRBV14
CDR3 protein: CASSQVGLVPYEQYF

J gene: TRBJ1-2
V gene: TRBV20-1
CDR3 protein: CSADPSNYGYTF

J gene: TRBJ1-1
V gene: TRBV12-3/TRBV12-4
CDR3 protein: CASRRMENTEAFF

J gene: TRBJ2-7
V gene: TRBV5-5
CDR3 protein: CASSFNFYSSYEQYF

J gene: TRBJ2-7
V gene: TRBV29-1
CDR3 protein: CSVAQAGYEQHF

J gene: TRBJ1-1
V gene: TRBV12-3/TRBV12-4
CDR3 protein: CASSRRGLGAFF

J gene: TRBJ1-2
V gene: TRBV6-1
CDR3 protein: CASSETPGHTNYGYTF

J gene: TRBJ2-3
V gene: TRBV7-9
CDR3 protein: CAIGVGARASGDTQYF

J gene: TRBJ1-4
V gene: TRBV2
CDR3 protein: CASRRQARFVTNEKLFF

J gene: TRBJ2-7
V gene: TRBV5-1
CDR3 protein: CASRVQESYEQYF

J gene: TRBJ1-4
V gene: TRBV12-3/TRBV12-4
CDR3 protein: CASSLGTGGKLFF

J gene: TRBJ2-7
V gene: TRBV5-4
CDR3 protein: CASSLERRFTEQYF

J gene: TRBJ1-2
V gene: TRBV27
CDR3 protein: CASSLSQTLYGYTF

J gene: TRBJ1-5
V gene: TRBV12-3/TRBV12-4
CDR3 protein: CASSFDTHNQPQHF

J gene: TRBJ1-1
V gene: TRBV5-1
CDR3 protein: CASRDQGNTEAFF

J gene: TRBJ1-2
V gene: TRBV5-1
CDR3 protein: CASSKSDNPSHGYTF

J gene: TRBJ2-3
V gene: TRBV20-1
CDR3 protein: CSASEVSVGTDTQYF

J gene: TRBJ2-5
V gene: TRBV6-1
CDR3 protein: CASKTTREVETQYF

J gene: TRBJ2-2
V gene: TRBV10-3
CDR3 protein: CAISDLTPGELFF

J gene: TRBJ2-1
V gene: TRBV2
CDR3 protein: CASSRDRVYNEQFF

J gene: TRBJ2-3
V gene: TRBV7-3
CDR3 protein: CASSRTGEGTDTQYF

J gene: TRBJ1-4
V gene: TRBV5-1
CDR3 protein: CASSLGGWGEKLFF

J gene: TRBJ2-3
V gene: TRBV4-1
CDR3 protein: CASSQGPTRTDTQYF

J gene: TRBJ1-1
V gene: TRBV29-1
CDR3 protein: CSVGPLSRMNTEAFF

J gene: TRBJ2-3
V gene: TRBV5-1
CDR3 protein: CASRTQSGGPGDTQYF

J gene: TRBJ2-1
V gene: TRBV5-6
CDR3 protein: CASSKSGGYNEQFF

J gene: TRBJ2-3
V gene: TRBV20-1
CDR3 protein: CSALGLTTTDTQYF

J gene: TRBJ2-7
V gene: TRBV5-5
CDR3 protein: CASSLDGHPGPYEQYF

J gene: TRBJ1-2
V gene: TRBV7-2
CDR3 protein: CASSLAQTVGGYTF

J gene: TRBJ1-1
V gene: TRBV29-1
CDR3 protein: CSAPIGTEAFF